The 27 T cell receptor beta chains presented below share a single source sample, sequenced in a study of spatial heterogeneity in lung cancer. Sample time point: blood at routine non-recurrence follow-up after resection. Unsorted whole RNA of tumor, nontumor lung or frozen PBMC was sequenced. Via MiXCR, TCRdb re-called the 5' RACE reads, giving one row per CDR3 protein. The profile covers about 30,000 distinct CDR3 sequences, with less than 6% appearing a single time and around a fifth taken by the ten largest. The source material was PBMCs, sampled at follow-up. Source of these receptors: a male donor with early-stage non-small cell lung cancer.

This clonotype was recorded many times. The chain recombines TRBV5-1 with TRBJ1-1; D is unresolved. The CDR3 is 12 amino acids. V was trimmed by 4 bases and J by 3 bases, leaving 7 bases between them. Germline CDR1 SGHRS, CDR2 YFSETQ. CDR3 amino acids: CASSAGHTEAFF. CDR3 sequence (DNA): TGCGCCAGCAGCGCGGGCCACACTGAAGCTTTCTTT.

There are many counts of this clonotype. This rearrangement joins TRBV5-1 to TRBJ2-7; D remains ambiguous. Germline CDR1 reads SGHRS; CDR2 reads YFSETQ. This CDR3 is built from 14 residues. V was shortened by 0 bases and J by 4 bases, with 11 bases between the two germline ends. Here the CDR3 reads CASSLGYTQYEQYF. The DNA for the CDR3 is TGCGCCAGCAGCTTGGGGTACACACAATACGAGCAGTACTTC.

In its sample, this clonotype was seen many times. This chain connects TRBV2 to TRBJ2-2; 9 bases are shared with TRBD2. The CDR3 has 14 residues. With V trimmed by 6 bases and J by 4 bases, 3 bases remained unmatched. CDR1 and CDR2 (germline): SNHLY, FYNNEI. CDR3 region: CASRRLAATGELFF. The CDR3 DNA reads TGTGCCAGCAGGCGACTAGCGGCCACCGGGGAGCTGTTTTTT.

The sample holds many counts of this clonotype. V usage is TRBV4-2 and J usage is TRBJ1-2, with D uncertain. In germline, CDR1 is LGHNA, CDR2 YNFKEQ. The CDR3 is 15 residues long. Trimming took off 1 base at V and 8 bases at J, with 17 bases between the two ends. The chain's CDR3 is CASSQGAGRTQGYTF. The CDR3 DNA follows: TGTGCCAGCAGCCAAGGGGCCGGCAGGACGCAAGGCTACACCTTC.

This clonotype occurred many times. A junction end diverges from the germline sequence, so it may reflect a read error. This sequence joins TRBV5-1 and TRBJ2-7, with TRBD1 matching 8 bases. The CDR3 totals 15 residues. Germline V gene sequence: CDR1 SGHRS, CDR2 YFSETQ. CDR3 residues: CASSLGQGYSYEQYF. The CDR3, as DNA: TGTGCCAGCAGCTTAGGACAGGGATACTCCTACGAGCAGTACTTC.

Many counts were recorded for this clonotype. The genes are TRBV5-6 and TRBJ1-1; TRBD1 aligns across 7 bases. The germline CDR1 and CDR2 sequences are SGHDT and YYEEEE. This CDR3 region has 13 residues. The V gene end was trimmed by 4 bases and the J gene end by 1 base; junction bases not matched to a gene: 1. The CDR3 spells CASSRDRNTEAFF. The CDR3 nucleotides read TGTGCCAGCAGCCGGGACAGGAACACTGAAGCTTTCTTT.

This clonotype was counted ten times or more. This chain joins TRBV20-1 and TRBJ2-1; D ambiguous. Trimming shortened V by 4 bases and J by 9 bases, and 16 bases separated the two germline ends. CDR3 length equals 13 residues. Per the germline V gene, CDR1 is DFQATT and CDR2 is SNEGSKA (reference sequence). This CDR3 is CSAKLPPVGEQFF. CDR3 DNA: TGCAGTGCTAAACTTCCCCCTGTGGGTGAGCAGTTCTTC.

There are a few counts of this clonotype. The V gene is TRBV5-1, the J gene TRBJ2-2, with 9 nucleotides matching TRBD1. After removal of 4 bases from V and 5 bases from J, the junction contained 6 bases not matched to a gene. This CDR3 is built from 15 residues. From germline, CDR1 is SGHRS and CDR2 YFSETQ. The CDR3 region is CASSPGTGQTGELFF. CDR3 nucleotide sequence: TGCGCCAGCAGCCCGGGGACAGGGCAGACCGGGGAGCTGTTTTTT. Using reference TRBV5-1 and TRBJ2-2 for the parts outside the CDR3, the full variable domain is KAGVTQTPRYLIKTRGQQVTLSCSPISGHRSVSWYQQTPGQGLQFLFEYFSETQRNKGNFPGRFSGRQFSNSRSEMNVSTLELGDSALYLCASSPGTGQTGELFFGEGSRLTVL.

This clonotype was counted at least ten times. The chain is built from TRBV7-8 and TRBJ1-3; D gene ambiguous. This CDR3 region has 15 residues. The V and J ends lost 1 base and 0 bases respectively, with 7 bases between them. Germline V gene lookup returns CDR1 SGHVS and CDR2 FQNEAQ. CDR3 nucleotides: TGTGCCAGCAGCTTAGACAGATTCTCTGGAAACACCATATATTTT. Protein product: CASSLDRFSGNTIYF.

This clonotype is judged medium-sized (0.01 to 0.1%). V is TRBV12-3 or TRBV12-4 and J is TRBJ2-5, with 7 bases fitting TRBD1. This CDR3 has 18 residues. J was trimmed by 4 bases and V by 3 bases; bases with no gene match: 17. Here the CDR3 DNA reads TGTGCCAGCAGTTTGTCCCGCGGACAGGTGGACCTACGAGAGACCCAGTACTTC. Translation: CASSLSRGQVDLRETQYF.

This clonotype was seen many times. The junction departs from the called germline gene at one end, perhaps through a read error. The chain has TRBV27 and TRBJ2-1, with TRBD1 as a possible D gene (6 bases). CDR3 length equals 16 residues. Germline V CDR1 and CDR2: MNHEY, SMNVEV (reference sequence). CDR3 DNA: TGTGCCAGCACTTTAGTTGGGGACACTCCGAGGTGGGAGCAGTTCTTC. Its protein product is CASTLVGDTPRWEQFF.

The table lists this clonotype with a few counts. This rearrangement joins TRBV12-3 or TRBV12-4 to TRBJ2-1, with 7 bases aligning to TRBD2. This CDR3 has 14 amino acids. Trimming cost V 0 bases and J 7 bases; bases outside gene matches: 3. In DNA, the CDR3 is TGTGCCAGCAGTTTAGCTGGGCGGGGGAATGAGCAGTTCTTC. Encoded protein: CASSLAGRGNEQFF.

Ten or more counts support this clonotype. CDR3 amino acids: CASSLTIAGGANEQFF. In DNA, the CDR3 is TGTGCCAGCAGCTTAACCATAGCGGGAGGGGCCAATGAGCAGTTCTTC. The chain carries TRBV11-1 and TRBJ2-1; 11 positions agree with TRBD2. This CDR3 region has 16 residues. The ends lost 2 bases at V and 6 bases at J; junction bases unmatched: 6. Germline CDR1 reads SGHAT; CDR2 reads FQDESV (reference sequence).

This clonotype was detected only a few times. This chain links TRBV5-4 with TRBJ2-6, with a tentative D call TRBD1 (5 bases). V lost 0 bases, J lost 3 bases, and 10 bases lay in between. The CDR3 length is 16 residues. The germline CDR1 and CDR2 sequences are SGHNT and YYREEE (reference sequence). CDR3 nucleotide sequence: TGTGCCAGCAGCTTGGAGACGACAGTTGGGGCCAACGTCCTGACTTTC. This sequence encodes CASSLETTVGANVLTF.

This clonotype has at least ten counts. This chain uses TRBV3-1 with TRBJ1-1; D remains unclear. Germline assignment: CDR1 LGHDT and CDR2 YNNKEL (reference sequence). The V end lost 1 base, the J end lost 7 bases, and 13 bases lay between the germline ends. The CDR3 is 14 residues long. CDR3 coding DNA: TGTGCCAGCAGCCAAGCTTCCGGTGGCAGTGAAGCTTTCTTT. Translated: CASSQASGGSEAFF.

Concerning this clonotype itself: A read error may explain this, as a much larger clone is one base away. This chain uses TRBV20-1 with TRBJ2-3, with 7 bases lining up with TRBD1. The CDR3 length is 15 residues. The germline CDR1 and CDR2 sequences are DFQATT and SNEGSKA (reference sequence). CDR3 sequence (DNA): TGCTGTGCTAGGGGGAGACAGGGATACACAGATACGCAGTATTTT. Translated: CCARGRQGYTDTQYF.

Many counts were recorded for this clonotype. V usage is TRBV4-3 and J usage is TRBJ2-1, with 7 bases identical to TRBD1. CDR1 and CDR2 (germline): LGHNA, YSLEER. V lost 3 bases to trimming and J lost 3 bases; unmatched junction nucleotides: 8. The CDR3 consists of 16 residues. CDR3 region: CASSQADRVLYNEQFF. The CDR3 DNA sequence: TGCGCCAGCAGCCAGGCTGACAGGGTTCTCTACAATGAGCAGTTCTTC.

In regard to this clonotype: This may arise from a read error, as a much more abundant clone is one base away. V is TRBV2 and J is TRBJ2-2; the D is unclear. The CDR3 extends over 14 amino acids. Trimming pared 4 bases from V and 3 bases from J, leaving 9 bases between. Looked up from germline, CDR1 is SNHLY and CDR2 is FYNNEI. CDR3 region: CASSAVSYTGELFF. The CDR3 DNA is TGTGCCAGCAGTGCAGTCTCGTACACCGGGGAGCTGTTTTTT.

This clonotype was seen at least ten times. V and J are TRBV5-1 and TRBJ1-5; D possibly corresponds to TRBD1 (6 bases). The CDR3 loop spans 14 amino acids. Germline V lookup: CDR1 SGHRS, CDR2 YFSETQ. V was pared by 0 bases and J by 6 bases, with 10 bases between. Written as DNA, the CDR3 is TGCGCCAGCAGCTTGGAGGGGGGCTTTCAGCCCCAGCATTTT. Encoded protein: CASSLEGGFQPQHF.

This clonotype was recorded many times. This chain connects TRBV6-8 to TRBJ2-7; 7 nucleotides line up with TRBD2. The CDR3 contains 13 residues. Germline V CDR1 and CDR2: MNHGY, SAAAGT. J lost 6 bases, V lost 6 bases, and 8 bases had no gene match. The CDR3 coding sequence is TGTGCCAGCAGGCTAGCGGAAACCGGCGAGCAGTACGTC. It is translated as CASRLAETGEQYV.

This clonotype was seen ten or more times. The V gene is TRBV5-1, the J gene TRBJ1-4; tentatively, D is TRBD1 (5 bases). Trimming shortened V by 4 bases and J by 8 bases, and 12 bases separated the two germline ends. The CDR3 consists of 13 residues. Germline V gene lookup returns CDR1 SGHRS and CDR2 YFSETQ. The CDR3 DNA is TGCGCCAGCAGCATCGGACATCGCGAAAAACTGTTTTTT. Translation: CASSIGHREKLFF.

This clonotype was seen many times. The J gene is TRBJ1-1, the V gene TRBV18; D is unclear. In germline, CDR1 is KGHSH, CDR2 LQKENI. Trimming left V 3 bases short and J 0 bases short, with 11 bases between. CDR3 length: 15 amino acids. CDR3 sequence reads: CASSPAGMMNTEAFF. DNA for the CDR3: TGTGCCAGCTCACCGGCAGGAATGATGAACACTGAAGCTTTCTTT.

This clonotype was detected a few times. V and J are TRBV20-1 and TRBJ1-5; D is uncertain. The CDR3 length is 15 residues. V was pared by 2 bases and J by 4 bases, with 15 bases between. Per germline, CDR1 DFQATT and CDR2 SNEGSKA (reference sequence). CDR3 amino acids: CSARSSDGENQPQHF. CDR3 sequence (DNA): TGCAGTGCTAGATCGTCCGACGGGGAAAATCAGCCCCAGCATTTT.

Many counts were recorded for this clonotype. The chain has TRBV28 and TRBJ1-6, with D perhaps TRBD1 (5 bases). The CDR3 has 13 amino acids. Germline-derived CDR1 and CDR2 are MDHEN and SYDVKM. V was pared by 6 bases and J by 11 bases, with 14 bases between. In DNA, the CDR3 is TGTGCCAGCAGCGAAATCAGGGAAACACCCCTCCACTTT. Its protein product is CASSEIRETPLHF.

This clonotype has ten or more counts. The chain couples TRBV20-1 to TRBJ2-3; 8 bases align to TRBD2. This CDR3 contains 13 residues. Germline lookup yields CDR1 DFQATT and CDR2 SNEGSKA (reference sequence). The CDR3 sequence: CIAHGGAGDTQYF. CDR3 coding DNA: TGCATAGCACACGGGGGGGCCGGAGATACGCAGTATTTT.

This clonotype was seen repeatedly, ten times or more. The chain links TRBV27 to TRBJ1-6, with D possibly being TRBD1 (6 bases). V was cut by 2 bases and J by 10 bases, with 12 bases left in between. Germline values: CDR1 MNHEY, CDR2 SMNVEV (reference sequence). The CDR3 is made up of 14 amino acids. Here the CDR3 reads CASSLNRVGSPLHF. DNA of the CDR3: TGTGCCAGCAGTTTAAACAGGGTCGGCTCACCCCTCCACTTT.

This chain links TRBV6-6 with TRBJ1-4; D unresolved. The germline gives CDR1 MNHNY, CDR2 SVGAGI (reference sequence). The ends were cut back, 0 bases at V and 12 bases at J, with 8 bases in the middle. This CDR3 is 12 amino acids long. In DNA form, the CDR3 reads TGTGCCAGCAGTTACTCCCAGACACAACTGTTTTTT. Its translation: CASSYSQTQLFF.